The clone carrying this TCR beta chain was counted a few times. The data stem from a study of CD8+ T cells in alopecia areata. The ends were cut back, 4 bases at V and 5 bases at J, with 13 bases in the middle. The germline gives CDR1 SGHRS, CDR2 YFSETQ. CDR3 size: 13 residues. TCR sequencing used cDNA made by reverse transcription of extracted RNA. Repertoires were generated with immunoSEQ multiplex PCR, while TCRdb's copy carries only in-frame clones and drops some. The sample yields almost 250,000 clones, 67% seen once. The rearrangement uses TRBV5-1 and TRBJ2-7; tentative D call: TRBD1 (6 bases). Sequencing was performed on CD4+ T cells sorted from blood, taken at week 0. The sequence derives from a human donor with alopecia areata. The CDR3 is CASSPHRVDEQYF. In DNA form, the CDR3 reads TGCGCCAGCAGCCCCCACAGGGTGGACGAGCAGTACTTC.